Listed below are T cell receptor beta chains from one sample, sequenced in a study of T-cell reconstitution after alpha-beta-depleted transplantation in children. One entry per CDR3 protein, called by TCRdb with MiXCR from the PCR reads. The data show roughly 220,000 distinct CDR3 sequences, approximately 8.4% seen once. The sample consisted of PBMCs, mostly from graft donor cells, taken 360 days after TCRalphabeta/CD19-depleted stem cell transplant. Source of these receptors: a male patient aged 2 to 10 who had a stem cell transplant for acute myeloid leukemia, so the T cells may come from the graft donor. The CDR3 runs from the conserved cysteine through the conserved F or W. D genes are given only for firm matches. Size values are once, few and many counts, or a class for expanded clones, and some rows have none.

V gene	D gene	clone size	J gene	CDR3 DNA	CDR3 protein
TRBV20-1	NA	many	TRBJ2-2	TGCAGTGCTAGCCTACATACGAACACCGGGGAGCTGTTTTTT	CSASLHTNTGELFF
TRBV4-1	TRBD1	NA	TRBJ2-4	TGCGCCAGCAGCCAAGCCTACGGCAAACAGGGGGCGAAGAACATTCAGTACTTC	CASSQAYGKQGAKNIQYF
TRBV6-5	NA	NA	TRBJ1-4	TGTGCCAGCAGTTACTCCCTGAGTGGAAGACTGTTTTTT	CASSYSLSGRLFF
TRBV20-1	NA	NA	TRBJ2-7	TGCAGTGCGTGGGGGGCTGGTTGGAAAACTTACGAGCAGTACTTC	CSAWGAGWKTYEQYF
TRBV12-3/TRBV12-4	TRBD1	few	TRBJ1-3	TGTGCCAGCGGACTGACAGGGGCTGGAAACACCATATATTTT	CASGLTGAGNTIYF
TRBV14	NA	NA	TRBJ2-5	TGTGCCAGCAGCCAACAAGGCCGTCAAGAGACCCAGTACTTC	CASSQQGRQETQYF
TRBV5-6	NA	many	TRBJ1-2	TGTGCCAGCAGCTTGCAGGGTGTGTATGGCTACACCTTC	CASSLQGVYGYTF
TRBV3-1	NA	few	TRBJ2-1	TGTGCCAGCAGCCAAAGATCCGGTGAGCAGTTCTTC	CASSQRSGEQFF
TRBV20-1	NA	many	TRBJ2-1	TGCAGTGCTAGATTTTACATCGGGAGAGGAAGGAGGGATGAGCAGTTCTTC	CSARFYIGRGRRDEQFF
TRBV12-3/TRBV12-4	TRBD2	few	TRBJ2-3	TGTGCCAGCAATTCCGCCGGGACTAGCCCAGATACGCAGTATTTT	CASNSAGTSPDTQYF